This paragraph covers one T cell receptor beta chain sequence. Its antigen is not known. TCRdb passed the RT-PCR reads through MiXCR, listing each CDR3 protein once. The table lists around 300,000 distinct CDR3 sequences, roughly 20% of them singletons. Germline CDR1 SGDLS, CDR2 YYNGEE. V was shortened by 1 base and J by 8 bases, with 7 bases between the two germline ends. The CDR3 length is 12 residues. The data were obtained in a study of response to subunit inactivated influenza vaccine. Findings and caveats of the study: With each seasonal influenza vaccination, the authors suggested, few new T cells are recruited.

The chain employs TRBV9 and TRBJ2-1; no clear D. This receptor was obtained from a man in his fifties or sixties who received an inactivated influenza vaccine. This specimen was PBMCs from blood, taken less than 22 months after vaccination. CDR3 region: CASSVHPHEQFF. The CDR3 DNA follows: TGTGCCAGCAGCGTACATCCGCATGAGCAGTTCTTC.